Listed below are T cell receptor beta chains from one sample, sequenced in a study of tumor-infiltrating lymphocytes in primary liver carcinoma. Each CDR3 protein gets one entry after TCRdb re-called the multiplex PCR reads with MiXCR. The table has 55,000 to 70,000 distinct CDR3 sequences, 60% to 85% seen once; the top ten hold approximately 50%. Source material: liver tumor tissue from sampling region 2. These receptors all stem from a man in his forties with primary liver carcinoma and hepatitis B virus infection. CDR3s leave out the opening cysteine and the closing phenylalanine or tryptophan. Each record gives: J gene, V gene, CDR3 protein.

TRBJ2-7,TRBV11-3,ASSTRGTLPSYEQY
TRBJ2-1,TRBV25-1,ASSESAFRSYNEQF
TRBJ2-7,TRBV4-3,ASSQEGPGTERYEKY
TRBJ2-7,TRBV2,ASSSDYRMDEQY
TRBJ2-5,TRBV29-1,GVEADRGRAETQC
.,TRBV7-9,ASSLDGSYEQF
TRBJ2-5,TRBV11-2,ASSQSHGGGKETQY
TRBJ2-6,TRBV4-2,ASSQETGCITGANVLT
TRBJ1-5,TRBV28,ASTINRDRDGQPQH
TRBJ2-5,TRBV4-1,ASRQDYPASGIQY
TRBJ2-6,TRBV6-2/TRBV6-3,ASSSGGPSQT
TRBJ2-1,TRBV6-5,ASRQREGLGEQF
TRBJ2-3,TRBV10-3,TISEPLRLAGTTDTQY
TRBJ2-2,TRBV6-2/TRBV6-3,ASSSLAELNTGEPF
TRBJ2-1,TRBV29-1,SVEGLAGDVHNEQF
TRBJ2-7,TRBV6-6,ASSYSGKPTYEQY
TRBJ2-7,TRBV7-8,ASNFTSAYEQY
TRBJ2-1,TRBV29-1,SVDLEGRGNEQF
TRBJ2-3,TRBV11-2,DCSLELYTDTQY
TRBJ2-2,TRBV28,ASTLAGGTGELF
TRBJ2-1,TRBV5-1,ASSPFGAGGYYEQF
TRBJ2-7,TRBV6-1,ASNLLASNEAYEQY
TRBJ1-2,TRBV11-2,ASSLNRGFYGYT
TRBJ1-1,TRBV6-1,ASRRQGAETEAF
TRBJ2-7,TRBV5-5,ASSLGGTTRYEQY
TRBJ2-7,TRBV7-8,ASSQGQDGFYEQY
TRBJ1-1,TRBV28,ASFNTLGDTEAC
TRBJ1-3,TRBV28,ASSLSGKDTIY
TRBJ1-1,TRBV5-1,ASSLGKGLNTEVL
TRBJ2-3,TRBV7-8,ASSFSGRAEDTQY
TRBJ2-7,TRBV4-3,ASSQAGREDVLAYEQC
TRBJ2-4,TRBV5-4,ASMTAKNIQY
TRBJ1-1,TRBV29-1,SVEGTSFSPEAF
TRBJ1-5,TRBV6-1,ASIFTFGQGGNQPQH
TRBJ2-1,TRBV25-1,ASSATSGSSDEQF
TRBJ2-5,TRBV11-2,ASGLTGPAETQY
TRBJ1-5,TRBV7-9,ASGTHFEPQH
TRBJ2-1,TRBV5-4,VSSPSALSYNEQF
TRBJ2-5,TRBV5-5,ASIMRTGKETRY
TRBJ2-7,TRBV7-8,ASSPDLAYEQY
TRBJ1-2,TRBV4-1,DSSEGDRNYGHT
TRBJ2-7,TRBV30,GWSGSLLAGEQY
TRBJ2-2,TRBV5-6,ASNPGSANTGELF
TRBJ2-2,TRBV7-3,ANSPRPAGELF
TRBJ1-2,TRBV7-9,AGSLRPMGGYT
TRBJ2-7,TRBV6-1,ARSEFRNSYEQY
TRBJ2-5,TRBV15,TTNNWTGGEETQY
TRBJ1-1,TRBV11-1,ASSAGLSMITEAF
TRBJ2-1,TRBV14,TNSAVAGWVNNEQF
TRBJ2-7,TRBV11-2,ASNFPSGYKQY
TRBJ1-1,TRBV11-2,VSSPSRGLVNTEVF
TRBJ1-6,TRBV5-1,ASSLVGQGSSSLH
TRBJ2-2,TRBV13,ASSLVLCTGELF
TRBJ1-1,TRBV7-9,ASSLELVSDSF
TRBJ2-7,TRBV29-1,SIEFTTYEQY